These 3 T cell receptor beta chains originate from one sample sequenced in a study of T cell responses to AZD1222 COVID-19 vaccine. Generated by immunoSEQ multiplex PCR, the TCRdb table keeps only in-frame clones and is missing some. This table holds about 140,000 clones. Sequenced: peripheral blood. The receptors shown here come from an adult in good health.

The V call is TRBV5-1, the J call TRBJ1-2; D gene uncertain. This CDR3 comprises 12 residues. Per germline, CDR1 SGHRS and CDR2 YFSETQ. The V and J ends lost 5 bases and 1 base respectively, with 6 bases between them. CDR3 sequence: CASRKFNYGYTF. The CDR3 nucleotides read TGCGCCAGCAGGAAGTTTAACTATGGCTACACCTTC.

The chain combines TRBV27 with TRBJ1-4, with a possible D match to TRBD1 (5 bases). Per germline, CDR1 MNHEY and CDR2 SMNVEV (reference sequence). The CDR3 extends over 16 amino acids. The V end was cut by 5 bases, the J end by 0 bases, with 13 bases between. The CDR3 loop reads CASSRTGGTTNEKLFF. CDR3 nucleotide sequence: TGTGCCAGCAGTAGGACCGGGGGTACAACTAATGAAAAACTGTTTTTT.

CDR3 DNA: TGTGCCACCAAAAGGCTGACAGCGATGAACACTGAAGCTTTCTTT. Translated: CATKRLTAMNTEAFF. This chain joins TRBV2 and TRBJ1-1; D may be TRBD1 (5 bases). Germline V CDR1 and CDR2: SNHLY, FYNNEI. Deletions cut 10 bases from V and 0 bases from J, with 18 bases between. This CDR3 comprises 15 residues.